The 28 T cell receptor beta chains listed next were all sequenced from one sample in a study of cytomegalovirus exposure and HLA in healthy donors. 60 Vbeta and 13 Jbeta primers were used in PCR. Libraries were prepared by immunoSEQ multiplex PCR; TCRdb keeps only in-frame clonotypes and omits some of them. The table records more than 100,000 clones, 70% to 80% of them present only once. Sequences were obtained from PBMCs. These receptors all come from a middle-aged woman in good health and CMV-seropositive.

The rearrangement uses TRBV27 and TRBJ2-7; the match to TRBD2 covers 9 bases. Germline CDR1 is MNHEY and CDR2 is SMNVEV (reference sequence). V was clipped by 6 bases and J by 5 bases; unmatched bases: 11. This CDR3 contains 15 residues. The chain's CDR3 is CASSLGSGSSHEQYF. For the CDR3, the DNA is TGTGCCAGCAGCCTCGGTAGCGGGAGTTCCCACGAGCAGTACTTC.

CDR3 protein: CASRRDANVYGYTF. CDR3 DNA: TGTGCCAGTAGGCGGGACGCCAATGTCTATGGCTACACCTTC. The V gene is TRBV19, the J gene TRBJ1-2, with D tentatively TRBD1 (5 bases). Between the trimmed V and J ends, which lost 6 bases and 4 bases, there was a span of 15 bases. CDR1 is LNHDA, CDR2 SQIVND, per germline (reference sequence). The CDR3 spans 14 residues.

CDR3 coding DNA: TGTGCCAGCAGCCCGGGACTAGCCATGGTCTCTAGCTCCTACAATGAGCAGTTCTTC. Its translation is CASSPGLAMVSSSYNEQFF. The rearrangement joins TRBV2 to TRBJ2-1; 9 bases map to TRBD2. CDR1 is SNHLY and CDR2 is FYNNEI in the germline V gene. The CDR3 contains 19 residues. Unmatched junction bases numbered 15, after V lost 6 bases and J lost 0 bases.

The gene calls are TRBV7-9 and TRBJ1-4; 8 bases are a match to TRBD1. CDR1 and CDR2 (germline): SEHNR, FQNEAQ (reference sequence). The V gene end was trimmed by 5 bases and the J gene end by 8 bases; junction bases not matched to a gene: 10. The CDR3 is 15 amino acids. CDR3 in amino acids: CASSHEGGQDEKLFF. Here the CDR3 DNA reads TGTGCCAGCAGCCATGAAGGGGGACAGGACGAAAAACTGTTTTTT.

The chain is built from TRBV5-5 and TRBJ1-3; possible D gene TRBD1, 5 bases. The germline gives CDR1 SGHKS, CDR2 YYEKEE (reference sequence). CDR3 length: 16 residues. Between the trimmed V and J ends, which lost 0 bases and 2 bases, there was a span of 12 bases. CDR3: CASSLEGAVAGNTIYF. The CDR3 bases are TGTGCCAGCAGCTTGGAAGGGGCAGTGGCTGGAAACACCATATATTTT.

This sequence joins TRBV29-1 and TRBJ2-7; TRBD1 aligns across 8 bases. CDR1 is SQVTM and CDR2 is ANQGSEA in the germline V gene. Trimming cost V 1 base and J 2 bases; bases outside gene matches: 4. This CDR3 is built from 14 residues. The chain's CDR3 is CSVEGTGFPYEQYF. The CDR3 DNA follows: TGCAGCGTTGAAGGGACAGGGTTCCCCTACGAGCAGTACTTC.

V is TRBV7-3 and J is TRBJ2-1, with D perhaps TRBD2 (5 bases). The germline gives CDR1 SGHTA, CDR2 FQGTGA. The CDR3 has 16 residues. Deletions cut 5 bases from V and 2 bases from J, with 16 bases between. CDR3 protein: CASSVSDSGAYNEQFF. CDR3 DNA: TGTGCCAGCAGCGTCAGCGATTCCGGGGCCTACAATGAGCAGTTCTTC.

Concerning this clone itself: Other DNA sequences in this specimen translate into the identical CDR3. The J gene is TRBJ1-1, the V gene TRBV7-9, with TRBD1 identical over 7 bases. Unmatched junction bases numbered 2, after V lost 5 bases and J lost 5 bases. This CDR3 region has 12 residues. Germline CDR1 and CDR2: SEHNR and FQNEAQ (reference sequence). The CDR3 sequence is CASSPQGTEAFF. In DNA form, the CDR3 reads TGTGCCAGCAGCCCACAGGGGACTGAAGCTTTCTTT.

A single count supports this clone. The CDR3: CASSEVAETNYGYTF. CDR3 nucleotides: TGTGCCAGCAGTGAAGTGGCGGAGACTAACTATGGCTACACCTTC. The genes are TRBV6-1 and TRBJ1-2; D remains ambiguous. The CDR3 spans 15 residues. V was cut by 1 base and J by 0 bases, with 9 bases left in between. CDR1 and CDR2 from the germline V gene are MNHNS and SASEGT.

This chain links TRBV4-1 with TRBJ2-1, with TRBD2 matching 9 bases. The V segment lost 3 bases and the J segment 7 bases; nucleotides outside the gene matches: 13. Per the germline V gene, CDR1 is MGHRA and CDR2 is YSYEKL. The CDR3 spans 17 residues. In DNA form, the CDR3 reads TGCGCCAGCAGCCAGTTAGGGCGGGAGGGGTCGAGAAATGAGCAGTTCTTC. As protein: CASSQLGREGSRNEQFF.

J is TRBJ2-5 and V is TRBV19; 7 nucleotides agree with TRBD1. The J call may be in error: the DNA end matches TRBJ2-7 better. Germline loops: CDR1 LNHDA, CDR2 SQIVND (reference sequence). The CDR3 has 13 amino acids. The CDR3, as DNA: TGTGCCAGTAGCCCAACAGGGGTTCACGAGCAGTACTTC. Translated: CASSPTGVHEQYF.

The chain joins TRBV4-1 to TRBJ1-3; D is unclear. The CDR3 length is 15 residues. Deletions cut 3 bases from V and 2 bases from J, with 11 bases between. Per the germline V gene, CDR1 is MGHRA and CDR2 is YSYEKL. The CDR3 DNA sequence: TGCGCCAGCAGCCATTTACAGCTTACTGGAAACACCATATATTTT. It is translated as CASSHLQLTGNTIYF.

V gene TRBV5-6 combines with J gene TRBJ1-2; possibly TRBD1 for D (5 bases). The CDR3 has 15 amino acids. Germline-derived CDR1 and CDR2 are SGHDT and YYEEEE. Trimming took off 1 base at V and 0 bases at J, with 10 bases between the two ends. The CDR3 sequence: CASSLWGGPNYGYTF. In nucleotides, the CDR3 is TGTGCCAGCAGCTTGTGGGGGGGACCTAACTATGGCTACACCTTC.

This sequence joins TRBV5-1 and TRBJ2-4; D call uncertain. V was trimmed by 1 base and J by 0 bases, leaving 11 bases between them. The CDR3 spans 16 residues. Germline CDR1 reads SGHRS; CDR2 reads YFSETQ. This CDR3 reads CASSLTYLKAKNIQYF. The DNA for the CDR3 is TGCGCCAGCAGCTTGACATATTTGAAAGCCAAAAACATTCAGTACTTC.

The V and J genes are TRBV25-1 and TRBJ2-3; 8 nucleotides match TRBD1. Per the germline V gene, CDR1 is MGHDK and CDR2 is SYGVNS. This CDR3 is built from 13 residues. J lost 5 bases, V lost 6 bases, and 4 bases had no gene match. The CDR3 sequence is CASRDRARDTQYF. The CDR3 coding sequence is TGTGCCAGCAGGGACAGGGCGCGAGATACGCAGTATTTT. The whole variable domain, remainder taken from reference TRBV25-1 and TRBJ2-3, is EADIYQTPRYLVIGTGKKITLECSQTMGHDKMYWYQQDPGMELHLIHYSYGVNSTEKGDLSSESTVSRIRTEHFPLTLESARPSHTSQYLCASRDRARDTQYFGPGTRLTVL.

The V and J genes are TRBV30 and TRBJ2-3, with 8 nucleotides matching TRBD2. The length of the CDR3 is 13 residues. Germline values: CDR1 GTSNPN, CDR2 SVGIG (reference sequence). With V trimmed by 4 bases and J by 10 bases, 10 bases remained unmatched. CDR3 sequence (DNA): TGTGCCTGGACAGCGGGAGTTGGGATGGCGCAGTATTTT. Encoded protein: CAWTAGVGMAQYF.

This clone was seen repeatedly, ten times or more. The gene calls are TRBV5-6 and TRBJ1-1; possible D gene TRBD1, 5 bases. From germline, CDR1 is SGHDT and CDR2 YYEEEE. Trimming stripped 6 bases from V and 11 bases from J, with 20 bases between. This CDR3 comprises 13 residues. The CDR3 sequence: CASMREGRVKAFF. CDR3 sequence (DNA): TGTGCCAGCATGCGGGAGGGCAGGGTCAAGGCTTTCTTT.

With respect to this clone: Other DNA sequences within the sample encode an identical CDR3. The V gene is TRBV27, the J gene TRBJ2-7; TRBD2 aligns across 7 bases. V dropped 0 bases and J dropped 0; count of bases not matched to a gene: 2. CDR3 length equals 15 residues. CDR1 is MNHEY, CDR2 SMNVEV, per germline (reference sequence). The CDR3, as DNA: TGTGCCAGCAGTTTATCCGGGGGGAGCTCCTACGAGCAGTACTTC. It yields the protein CASSLSGGSSYEQYF.

The V call is TRBV5-1, the J call TRBJ2-3; D remains ambiguous. Trimming removed 4 bases at V and 2 bases at J, with 11 bases between. The germline V gene encodes CDR1 SGHRS and CDR2 YFSETQ. The CDR3 contains 14 residues. The CDR3 DNA sequence: TGCGCCAGCAGCCCACAAACCTTCACAGATACGCAGTATTTT. Its protein product is CASSPQTFTDTQYF.

The CDR3 DNA follows: TGTGCCAGCAGCTTAGGCCCCCCGACTAGCGGGGACCTAGCCAAAAACATTCAGTACTTC. Translation: CASSLGPPTSGDLAKNIQYF. The chain couples TRBV7-3 to TRBJ2-4, with 11 bases that match TRBD2. With 2 bases clipped from V and 0 bases from J, the junction kept 12 bases outside the gene matches. The CDR3 runs 20 residues. Germline V lookup: CDR1 SGHTA, CDR2 FQGTGA.

The gene calls are TRBV9 and TRBJ2-7, with unresolved D. Germline values: CDR1 SGDLS, CDR2 YYNGEE. Trimming removed 0 bases at V and 0 bases at J, with 7 bases between. The CDR3 runs to 14 residues. The CDR3 here is CASSVGPSSYEQYF. Here the CDR3 DNA reads TGTGCCAGCAGCGTAGGTCCTAGCTCCTACGAGCAGTACTTC.

The V and J genes are TRBV7-2 and TRBJ2-7; the D gene is possibly TRBD2 (6 bases). V gave up 2 bases and J gave up 3 bases, with 17 bases separating them. Germline V gene data show CDR1 as SGHTA and CDR2 as FQGNSA. This CDR3 is built from 16 residues. CDR3 in amino acids: CASSLSPLRAGYEQYF. In DNA, the CDR3 is TGTGCCAGCAGCTTAAGCCCCCTTCGAGCGGGCTACGAGCAGTACTTC.

In its sample, this clone was seen once. The rearrangement joins TRBV29-1 to TRBJ1-1; D is unclear. Germline assignment: CDR1 SQVTM and CDR2 ANQGSEA. The V end lost 4 bases, the J end lost 6 bases, and 21 bases lay between the germline ends. The CDR3 is 15 amino acids. The CDR3 DNA reads TGCAGCGTTGGAGGTGGGAGGACCGTATCAGCTGAAGCTTTCTTT. It yields the protein CSVGGGRTVSAEAFF.

The rearrangement links TRBV4-2 to TRBJ1-3, with 8 bases that match TRBD1. CDR3 size: 18 residues. CDR1 is LGHNA and CDR2 is YNFKEQ in the germline V gene. V gave up 0 bases and J gave up 0 bases; unmatched junction bases: 7. The CDR3 sequence is CASSQEPLGQASGNTIYF. The CDR3 DNA follows: TGTGCCAGCAGCCAAGAACCCTTGGGACAGGCCTCTGGAAACACCATATATTTT.

The chain joins TRBV27 to TRBJ2-3; D is possibly TRBD2 (6 bases). Trimming left V 4 bases short and J 4 bases short, with 15 bases between. The CDR3 extends over 15 amino acids. Germline CDR1 MNHEY, CDR2 SMNVEV (reference sequence). CDR3 protein: CASSSPASDSDTQYF. Written as DNA, the CDR3 is TGTGCCAGCAGTTCCCCGGCTAGCGACTCAGATACGCAGTATTTT.

The V and J genes are TRBV6-4 and TRBJ2-1; TRBD1 matches at 8 bases. The CDR3 is 15 amino acids. Per the germline V gene, CDR1 is MRHNA and CDR2 is SNTAGT. With V trimmed by 3 bases and J by 9 bases, 10 bases remained unmatched. In DNA form, the CDR3 reads TGTGCCAGCAGTGAAGTCCCCGGACAGGGTGGTGAGCAGTTCTTC. Translated, it gives CASSEVPGQGGEQFF.

This chain uses TRBV5-4 with TRBJ2-1, with 14 bases aligning to TRBD2. Germline V gene lookup returns CDR1 SGHNT and CDR2 YYREEE (reference sequence). The CDR3 is 16 amino acids. V shed 5 bases and J 8 bases; nucleotides not matched to a gene: 9. As DNA, the CDR3 is TGTGCCAGCAGGGGACTAGCGGGAGTCAATAGGGATGAGCAGTTCTTC. This sequence encodes CASRGLAGVNRDEQFF.

This clone has just one count. The V call is TRBV9, the J call TRBJ2-7; the D gene is possibly TRBD2 (5 bases). V was trimmed by 5 bases and J by 3 bases, leaving 12 bases between them. Germline V gene sequence: CDR1 SGDLS, CDR2 YYNGEE. This CDR3 is 13 amino acids long. CDR3 sequence (DNA): TGTGCCAGCAGTTATGGACTGAACTACGAGCAGTACTTC. Its translation: CASSYGLNYEQYF.